Each of the 16 T cell receptor beta chains below was sequenced from the same sample in a study of blood T cell repertoires in COVID-19. Data came from immunoSEQ multiplex PCR; TCRdb stores just in-frame clones and leaves some out. The table has approximately 210,000 clones, roughly 87% seen once. Specimen: PBMCs or T cells enriched from blood (not recorded which). The source is a woman aged 30 to 39 who had recovered from COVID-19.

The chain links TRBV5-8 to TRBJ1-4; D is undetermined. The CDR3 totals 13 residues. Trimming removed 4 bases at V and 5 bases at J, with 9 bases between. From germline, CDR1 is SGHTS and CDR2 YDEGEE. The CDR3 is CASSPGSNEKLFF. CDR3 DNA sequence: TGTGCCAGCAGCCCCGGGTCGAATGAAAAACTGTTTTTT.

V is TRBV18 and J is TRBJ2-1, with 12 positions matching TRBD2. The CDR3 contains 16 residues. With V trimmed by 8 bases and J by 9 bases, 14 bases remained unmatched. Germline V lookup: CDR1 KGHSH, CDR2 LQKENI. The CDR3 loop is CASSAGLAGTEGEQFF. In nucleotides, the CDR3 is TGTGCCAGCAGCGCCGGACTAGCGGGGACCGAGGGTGAGCAGTTCTTC.

V is TRBV6-1 and J is TRBJ2-3; D gene unclear. Germline CDR1 MNHNS, CDR2 SASEGT. CDR3 size: 12 residues. Trimming removed 2 bases from V and 4 bases from J, with 4 bases in between. CDR3 nucleotides: TGTGCCAGCAGTGAACTAGCAGATACGCAGTATTTT. This sequence encodes CASSELADTQYF.

This clone has a count of ten or more. The genes are TRBV30 and TRBJ2-7; TRBD1 agrees at 7 bases. CDR1 GTSNPN and CDR2 SVGIG come from the germline V gene (reference sequence). CDR3 size: 13 residues. V dropped 1 base and J dropped 6; count of bases not matched to a gene: 6. Here the CDR3 reads CAWSGGQAGEQYF. The CDR3 DNA reads as TGTGCCTGGAGTGGTGGACAGGCGGGCGAGCAGTACTTC.

The chain recombines TRBV25-1 with TRBJ1-1; 8 nucleotides align to TRBD1. Per germline, CDR1 MGHDK and CDR2 SYGVNS. This CDR3 is 15 amino acids long. V was clipped by 5 bases and J by 4 bases; unmatched bases: 9. The CDR3 DNA sequence: TGTGCCAGCAGTCTGGTGGACAGGGTAGGCACTGAAGCTTTCTTT. Translated, it gives CASSLVDRVGTEAFF.

The chain couples TRBV4-1 to TRBJ2-1; D is undetermined. Germline assignment: CDR1 MGHRA and CDR2 YSYEKL. The CDR3 consists of 13 residues. Trimming left V 2 bases short and J 5 bases short, with 7 bases between. CDR3 loop: CASSQFRDNEQFF. CDR3 DNA sequence: TGCGCCAGCAGCCAATTCCGGGACAATGAGCAGTTCTTC.

This chain uses TRBV11-3 with TRBJ2-7; D gene uncertain. Germline V gene data show CDR1 as SGHNT and CDR2 as YENEEA. CDR3 length: 12 residues. The germline V and J ends were trimmed by 5 bases and 0 bases, with 5 bases remaining between them. CDR3 coding DNA: TGTGCCAGCAGCCCTAACTCCTACGAGCAGTACTTC. Its translation is CASSPNSYEQYF.

This clone has more than one count but fewer than ten. One junction end disagrees with the germline gene, perhaps due to a read error. V gene TRBV6-2 or TRBV6-3 combines with J gene TRBJ2-2, with TRBD2 as a possible D gene (5 bases). This CDR3 comprises 16 residues. The V gene's germline CDR1 is MNHEY and CDR2 SVGEGT. CDR3 in amino acids: CASSHSGLSNTGELFF. The CDR3 DNA follows: TGTGCCAGCAGTCACTCCGGACTGTCGAACACCGGGGAGCTGTTTTTT.

About this clone itself: This same CDR3 is encoded by further DNA sequences in the sample. This chain connects TRBV9 to TRBJ2-3; D possibly corresponds to TRBD2 (6 bases). Germline V gives CDR1 SGDLS, CDR2 YYNGEE. This CDR3 has 15 residues. Trimming removed 0 bases from V and 6 bases from J, with 14 bases in between. CDR3 nucleotide sequence: TGTGCCAGCAGCGTAGCTGGGGGGAGCCCCGATACGCAGTATTTT. Translated: CASSVAGGSPDTQYF.

The CDR3 DNA sequence: TGTGCCAGCAGCTTACAGCTGAACACTGAAGCTTTCTTT. This sequence encodes CASSLQLNTEAFF. This chain links TRBV5-6 with TRBJ1-1; D call uncertain. V shed 2 bases and J shed 0 bases, with 5 bases lying between them. The CDR3 has 13 residues. The germline gives CDR1 SGHDT, CDR2 YYEEEE.

The CDR3 DNA sequence: TGTGCCAGCAGCCGCGACATTAACACCGGGGAGCTGTTTTTT. It specifies CASSRDINTGELFF. The chain carries TRBV14 and TRBJ2-2; D is unresolved. The germline V gene has CDR1 SGHDN and CDR2 FVKESK. The CDR3 extends over 14 amino acids. V gave up 4 bases and J gave up 2 bases, with 8 bases separating them.

This rearrangement joins TRBV6-5 to TRBJ1-2; 11 positions match TRBD1. The CDR3 consists of 15 residues. The V gene's germline CDR1 is MNHEY and CDR2 SVGAGI. V trimming: 5 bases; J trimming: 8 bases; junction bases outside the gene matches: 10. The CDR3 protein is CASSTSGTGGSGYTF. As DNA, the CDR3 is TGTGCCAGCAGTACGTCCGGGACAGGGGGTAGCGGCTACACCTTC.

The genes are TRBV20-1 and TRBJ1-1; possible D gene TRBD1, 6 bases. Germline V gene data show CDR1 as DFQATT and CDR2 as SNEGSKA (reference sequence). This CDR3 spans 13 amino acids. V was trimmed by 3 bases and J by 1 base, leaving 9 bases between them. The DNA of the CDR3 is TGCAGTGCTAGTTCGGGACAGAACACTGAAGCTTTCTTT. Protein sequence: CSASSGQNTEAFF.

The chain employs TRBV25-1 and TRBJ1-4, with a weak D call TRBD1 (5 bases). Per germline, CDR1 MGHDK and CDR2 SYGVNS. Trimming removed 1 base at V and 0 bases at J, with 9 bases between. This CDR3 is 16 amino acids long. The CDR3 region is CASSEFGAATNEKLFF. In nucleotides, the CDR3 is TGTGCCAGCAGTGAATTTGGGGCTGCAACTAATGAAAAACTGTTTTTT.

The genes are TRBV4-2 and TRBJ1-3, with D perhaps TRBD1 (6 bases). The germline V gene has CDR1 LGHNA and CDR2 YNFKEQ. The V end lost 4 bases, the J end lost 1 base, and 17 bases lay between the germline ends. The CDR3 has 17 amino acids. The CDR3 DNA reads as TGTGCCAGCAGCCGAGCTGGTGGGGGCGAGTCTGGAAACACCATATATTTT. Its translation: CASSRAGGGESGNTIYF.

The sample holds one count of this clone. The chain carries TRBV5-1 and TRBJ2-5, with D possibly TRBD1 on 6 matching bases. With 4 bases removed from V and 2 bases from J, the gap between germline ends came to 9 bases. Germline values: CDR1 SGHRS, CDR2 YFSETQ. The CDR3 has 13 amino acids. The CDR3 sequence: CASSHREQETQYF. For the CDR3, the DNA is TGCGCCAGCAGCCACAGGGAGCAAGAGACCCAGTACTTC.